One sample yielded the 21 T cell receptor beta chains listed below, sequenced in a study of regulatory dendritic cells for organ transplantation. Using immunoSEQ multiplex PCR, the repertoire was profiled, and TCRdb retains in-frame clones only, with some absent. The table records some 40,000 clones, 75% to 95% of them present only once. The material sequenced was naive CD8+ T cells from blood. This sample's subset: CD45RA+ naive T cells. Source of these receptors: a human donor in good health.

The J gene is TRBJ2-6, the V gene TRBV18; D is unclear. The CDR3 has 16 amino acids. CDR1 and CDR2 (germline): KGHSH, LQKENI. V gave up 3 bases and J gave up 0 bases, with 9 bases separating them. This chain's CDR3 is CASSPYKYSGANVLTF. The CDR3 bases are TGTGCCAGCTCACCGTATAAGTACTCTGGGGCCAACGTCCTGACTTTC.

The chain employs TRBV6-5 and TRBJ2-5; TRBD1 agrees at 10 bases. This CDR3 spans 15 amino acids. CDR1 is MNHEY, CDR2 SVGAGI, per germline. V shed 2 bases, J shed 0 bases, and the junction held 0 bases outside the gene matches. The CDR3 bases are TGTGCCAGCAGTTACGGGACAGGGGACCAAGAGACCCAGTACTTC. Its protein product is CASSYGTGDQETQYF.

The chain couples TRBV7-9 to TRBJ2-1; either TRBD1 or TRBD2 may fit D (5 bases each). Trimming pared 2 bases from V and 0 bases from J, leaving 11 bases between. Per germline, CDR1 SEHNR and CDR2 FQNEAQ (reference sequence). The CDR3 extends over 16 amino acids. CDR3 DNA sequence: TGTGCCAGCAGCTTAACGGGACCGCCCTCCTACAATGAGCAGTTCTTC. It translates to CASSLTGPPSYNEQFF.

The chain carries TRBV27 and TRBJ1-1; possibly TRBD1 for D (5 bases). Deletions cut 9 bases from V and 10 bases from J, with 18 bases between. The CDR3 is made up of 12 amino acids. The V gene's germline CDR1 is MNHEY and CDR2 SMNVEV (reference sequence). CDR3 loop: CASLDDRGLAFF. CDR3 nucleotide sequence: TGTGCCAGTCTTGACGATAGGGGTCTAGCTTTCTTT.

The chain joins TRBV6-5 to TRBJ2-3; D is perhaps TRBD2 (6 bases). This CDR3 has 12 residues. In germline, CDR1 is MNHEY, CDR2 SVGAGI. The ends were cut back, 7 bases at V and 6 bases at J, with 11 bases in the middle. Here the CDR3 DNA reads TGTGCCAGCATCGGAGGGCTGGATACGCAGTATTTT. Translated, it gives CASIGGLDTQYF.

This chain uses TRBV29-1 with TRBJ2-3, with 11 positions matching TRBD2. The CDR3 covers 14 residues. The germline V gene has CDR1 SQVTM and CDR2 ANQGSEA. Trimming took 1 base from V and 3 from J; bases not matched to a gene: 0. As DNA, the CDR3 is TGCAGCGTTGAAGGACTAGCGGGGACAGATACGCAGTATTTT. Protein product: CSVEGLAGTDTQYF.

The chain links TRBV15 to TRBJ1-4; tentative D call: TRBD1 (6 bases). Germline V lookup: CDR1 LNHNV, CDR2 YYDKDF (reference sequence). Trimming shortened V by 3 bases and J by 4 bases, and 21 bases separated the two germline ends. The CDR3 spans 18 residues. The CDR3 bases are TGTGCCACCAGCAGGAGGGGTCCCGTTCAGGGGATTAATGAAAAACTGTTTTTT. Protein: CATSRRGPVQGINEKLFF.

V and J are TRBV12-5 and TRBJ2-7, with D hard to call. V dropped 2 bases and J dropped 3 bases, with 2 bases sitting between them. From germline, CDR1 is LGHNT and CDR2 FRNRAP. The length of the CDR3 is 11 residues. CDR3 in DNA: TGTGCTAGTGGTTTGCTCTACGAGCAGTACTTC. It translates to CASGLLYEQYF. The complete variable domain, with remaining parts taken from reference TRBV12-5 and TRBJ2-7, reads DARVTQTPRHKVTEMGQEVTMRCQPILGHNTVFWYRQTMMQGLELLAYFRNRAPLDDSGMPKDRFSAEMPDATLATLKIQPSEPRDSAVYFCASGLLYEQYFGPGTRLTVT.

DNA for the CDR3: TGCGCCAGCAGCCAAGATCGGGGAGATACGCAGTATTTT. It specifies CASSQDRGDTQYF. The V gene is TRBV4-3, the J gene TRBJ2-3; tentative D call: TRBD2 (5 bases). V gave up 0 bases and J gave up 5 bases, with 6 bases separating them. The CDR3 is made up of 13 amino acids. CDR1 is LGHNA, CDR2 YSLEER, per germline.

This clone was picked up one time. The chain joins TRBV2 to TRBJ2-5; no firm D call. Matching the DNA end better, TRBJ2-7 makes the J call doubtful. Per germline, CDR1 SNHLY and CDR2 FYNNEI. This CDR3 comprises 10 residues. CDR3: CASSGAEQYF. CDR3 bases: TGTGCCAGCAGTGGGGCCGAGCAGTACTTC.

The chain joins TRBV30 to TRBJ2-7; D gene unclear. Trimming cost V 0 bases and J 6 bases, with 3 bases left between them. From germline, CDR1 is GTSNPN and CDR2 SVGIG (reference sequence). The CDR3 runs to 10 residues. The CDR3 sequence is CAWSVIEQYF. The CDR3 nucleotides read TGTGCCTGGAGTGTAATCGAGCAGTACTTC.

The chain employs TRBV13 and TRBJ2-7, with TRBD1 matching over 9 bases. Losses at the gene ends were 3 bases for V and 1 base for J; bases not matched to a gene: 4. This CDR3 region has 15 residues. Germline lookup yields CDR1 PRHDT and CDR2 FYEKMQ (reference sequence). The CDR3 sequence is CASSFATGGSYEQYF. In nucleotides, the CDR3 is TGTGCCAGCAGCTTTGCGACAGGGGGATCCTACGAGCAGTACTTC.

The chain joins TRBV27 to TRBJ1-5; D is unresolved. V was trimmed by 3 bases and J by 3 bases, leaving 3 bases between them. Per germline, CDR1 MNHEY and CDR2 SMNVEV (reference sequence). The CDR3 is made up of 12 amino acids. The CDR3 DNA sequence: TGTGCCAGCAGTTTCAACAATCAGCCCCAGCATTTT. Its translation is CASSFNNQPQHF.

This chain uses TRBV5-6 with TRBJ1-5; 10 nucleotides match TRBD1. J gave up 3 bases and V 1 base, and 4 bases lay outside the gene matches. Germline CDR1 is SGHDT and CDR2 is YYEEEE. This CDR3 contains 16 residues. The DNA for the CDR3 is TGTGCCAGCAGCTTGACGGGACAGGGGTACAATCAGCCCCAGCATTTT. This translates into CASSLTGQGYNQPQHF.

This clone was picked up one time. The chain has TRBV19 and TRBJ2-3, with 7 bases identical to TRBD1. The J segment lost 4 bases and the V segment lost 4 bases, leaving 11 bases of the junction unmatched. The CDR3 has 16 residues. The V gene's germline CDR1 is LNHDA and CDR2 SQIVND (reference sequence). The CDR3 bases are TGTGCCAGTAGTACCGACCGGGACAGAGGAGCAGATACGCAGTATTTT. Translating gives CASSTDRDRGADTQYF.

The chain uses TRBV2 and TRBJ2-7, with D hard to call. The CDR3 has 11 amino acids. Deletions cut 7 bases from V and 3 bases from J, with 7 bases between. The germline gives CDR1 SNHLY, CDR2 FYNNEI. CDR3 region: CASKGNYEQYF. CDR3 coding DNA: TGTGCCAGCAAAGGGAACTACGAGCAGTACTTC. Full variable domain (rest looked up from reference TRBV2 and TRBJ2-7): EPEVTQTPSHQVTQMGQEVILRCVPISNHLYFYWYRQILGQKVEFLVSFYNNEISEKSEIFDDQFSVERPDGSNFTLKIRSTKLEDSAMYFCASKGNYEQYFGPGTRLTVT.

This clone was found a few times. The rearrangement joins TRBV4-1 to TRBJ1-1; unclear D gene. The length of the CDR3 is 12 residues. V lost 1 base and J 0 bases, leaving 0 bases between the germline ends. Looked up from germline, CDR1 is MGHRA and CDR2 is YSYEKL. This chain's CDR3 is CASSQVNTEAFF. As DNA, the CDR3 is TGCGCCAGCAGCCAAGTGAACACTGAAGCTTTCTTT.

The chain links TRBV7-8 to TRBJ2-5, with 9 positions matching TRBD1. Losses at the gene ends were 0 bases for V and 3 bases for J; bases not matched to a gene: 5. The CDR3 length is 16 residues. Germline CDR1 SGHVS, CDR2 FQNEAQ. The CDR3 DNA is TGTGCCAGCAGCTTAGCCGATGACAGGGGGGAAGAGACCCAGTACTTC. Residues: CASSLADDRGEETQYF.

This sequence joins TRBV29-1 and TRBJ2-3; the match to TRBD2 covers 14 bases. The CDR3 extends over 16 amino acids. Per the germline V gene, CDR1 is SQVTM and CDR2 is ANQGSEA. The CDR3 spells CGAPGLAGVDTDTQYF. CDR3 coding DNA: TGCGGCGCCCCGGGACTAGCGGGGGTAGACACAGATACGCAGTATTTT.

The chain employs TRBV7-6 and TRBJ1-4; D unresolved. The CDR3 totals 14 residues. Germline V gene data show CDR1 as SGHVS and CDR2 as FNYEAQ. Trimming took off 3 bases at V and 8 bases at J, with 13 bases between the two ends. The DNA for the CDR3 is TGTGCCAGCAGCTTGGGCAAAGCCGAAGAAAAACTGTTTTTT. Translating gives CASSLGKAEEKLFF.

The chain links TRBV5-4 to TRBJ2-1; 16 nucleotides match TRBD2. Trimming took 4 bases from V and 4 from J; bases not matched to a gene: 2. The CDR3 has 16 residues. Germline V gene sequence: CDR1 SGHNT, CDR2 YYREEE (reference sequence). In nucleotides, the CDR3 is TGTGCCAGCAGCCCGGGACTAGCGGGGGGGTACAATGAGCAGTTCTTC. Residues: CASSPGLAGGYNEQFF.